Shown below are 29 T cell receptor beta chains from a single sample sequenced in a study of regulatory T cells in long-lasting Graves disease. Construction of TCR beta libraries relied on iRepertoire HTBI primers and on Arm-PCR targeting CDR3 regions. TCRdb re-derived calls from the multiplex PCR reads in MiXCR, one entry per CDR3 protein. The sample records a few hundred thousand distinct CDR3 sequences, around 20% being singletons. Time point in this sample: newly diagnosed GD, antithyroid drugs for less than 3 months. PBMCs were the source of the RNA used for TCR sequencing. Material: peripheral blood mononuclear cells (PBMCs), obtained at new diagnosis, from a patient treated with antithyroid drugs. The origin of the receptors is a female donor with Graves disease.

This clonotype was counted ten times or more. CDR3 in amino acids: CASSFLGIPEAFF. The DNA of the CDR3 is TGTGCCAGCAGTTTTTTGGGGATTCCTGAAGCTTTCTTT. The chain is built from TRBV12-3 or TRBV12-4 and TRBJ1-1; D remains ambiguous. This CDR3 has 13 residues. V gave up 3 bases and J gave up 6 bases, with 11 bases separating them.

Only one count was recorded for this clonotype. The chain carries TRBV4-1 and TRBJ1-6; D is unclear. This CDR3 region has 15 residues. CDR1 and CDR2 (germline): MGHRA, YSYEKL. Trimming removed 5 bases from V and 6 bases from J, with 14 bases in between. CDR3 residues: CASSWGGHGNSPLHF. In nucleotides, the CDR3 is TGCGCCAGCAGCTGGGGTGGGCACGGTAATTCACCCCTCCACTTT.

This clonotype was counted between two and nine times. This may be a read error, as it is one base from a much larger clone. The chain joins TRBV18 to TRBJ1-5, with a weak D call TRBD1 (6 bases). The CDR3 extends over 14 amino acids. Trimming cost V 5 bases and J 7 bases, with 15 bases left between them. Germline assignment: CDR1 KGHSH and CDR2 LQKENI. In DNA, the CDR3 is TGTGCCAGCTCATCACAGGGCGAGGGACAGCCCCAGCATTTT. Translating gives CASSSQGEGQPQHF.

This clonotype was seen more than once but under ten times. A read error may explain this, as a much larger clone is one base away. The genes are TRBV6-1 and TRBJ1-2, with 10 bases that match TRBD1. Looked up from germline, CDR1 is MNHNS and CDR2 is SASEGT. The CDR3 is 14 residues long. Trimming at V came to 10 bases and at J to 4 bases, leaving 9 bases not matched to a gene. The CDR3 loop reads CANLGQGGSYGYTF. CDR3 in DNA: TGTGCCAACCTAGGACAGGGGGGATCCTATGGCTACACCTTC.

This clonotype was counted once. A much more abundant neighbour one base away suggests this may be a read error. The rearrangement joins TRBV29-1 to TRBJ1-1; 8 positions agree with TRBD1. The CDR3 covers 13 residues. With 6 bases clipped from V and 4 bases from J, the junction kept 7 bases outside the gene matches. Germline V CDR1 and CDR2: SQVTM, ANQGSEA. The DNA of the CDR3 is TGCAGCGTATCGACAGGGGCGAGCACTGAAGCTTTCTTT. It encodes CSVSTGASTEAFF.

The rearrangement links TRBV5-4 to TRBJ1-1; weak D call: TRBD1 (5 bases). Between the trimmed V and J ends, which lost 0 bases and 0 bases, there was a span of 9 bases. This CDR3 has 15 amino acids. In germline, CDR1 is SGHNT, CDR2 YYREEE (reference sequence). The CDR3 nucleotides are TGTGCCAGCAGCTTGGTCAACAGGATGAACACTGAAGCTTTCTTT. Amino acid sequence: CASSLVNRMNTEAFF.

This clonotype occurred many times. This chain joins TRBV7-2 and TRBJ1-4; maybe TRBD1 (6 bases). Per germline, CDR1 SGHTA and CDR2 FQGNSA. V lost 5 bases to trimming and J lost 12 bases, with 19 bases between them. This CDR3 comprises 14 residues. In DNA, the CDR3 is TGTGCCAGCAGCACAACGGGGGGGGGGCGGCAACTGTTTTTT. Translated: CASSTTGGGRQLFF.

This clonotype was observed at least ten times. The chain joins TRBV7-2 to TRBJ2-1, with 9 bases identical to TRBD1. CDR1 is SGHTA and CDR2 is FQGNSA in the germline V gene. The length of the CDR3 is 14 residues. The trim removed 5 bases at V and 5 bases at J, leaving 4 bases unmatched. The CDR3 loop is CASSPWTGDNEQFF. CDR3 DNA: TGTGCCAGCAGCCCCTGGACAGGGGACAATGAGCAGTTCTTC.

This clonotype was observed at least ten times. The chain links TRBV6-1 to TRBJ1-5, with 7 nucleotides matching TRBD1. Germline loops: CDR1 MNHNS, CDR2 SASEGT. J lost 7 bases, V lost 7 bases, and 10 bases had no gene match. The CDR3 contains 14 residues. CDR3 residues: CASNPTGTGQPQHF. The CDR3 DNA reads as TGTGCCAGCAACCCGACAGGGACGGGCCAGCCCCAGCATTTT.

This clonotype was detected ten times or more. This chain joins TRBV5-1 and TRBJ2-5, with 8 positions matching TRBD1. V gave up 4 bases and J gave up 7 bases; unmatched junction bases: 6. CDR1 is SGHRS, CDR2 YFSETQ, per germline. The CDR3 is 13 residues long. CDR3 sequence: CASSPGTGGTQYF. The CDR3 nucleotides read TGCGCCAGCAGCCCGGGGACAGGAGGGACCCAGTACTTC.

This clonotype was recorded many times. This rearrangement joins TRBV2 to TRBJ1-5, with TRBD1 matching 7 bases. Germline V gives CDR1 SNHLY, CDR2 FYNNEI. V shed 3 bases, J shed 3 bases, and the junction held 11 bases outside the gene matches. This CDR3 comprises 17 residues. CDR3 nucleotides: TGTGCCAGCAGTGAGAACAGGGGAGATTGGACCAATCAGCCCCAGCATTTT. As protein: CASSENRGDWTNQPQHF.

The table lists this clonotype with many counts. The gene calls are TRBV11-3 and TRBJ2-5; D is possibly TRBD2 (5 bases). Germline CDR1 is SGHNT and CDR2 is YENEEA. The CDR3 has 14 residues. V was cut by 4 bases and J by 7 bases, with 16 bases left in between. The CDR3 DNA follows: TGTGCCAGCAGCTCGACCGGTCGCGAGGGGACCCAGTACTTC. Translated, it gives CASSSTGREGTQYF.

This clonotype was counted many times. The rearrangement links TRBV12-3 or TRBV12-4 to TRBJ2-3; D might be TRBD2 (6 bases). V gave up 3 bases and J gave up 3 bases, with 10 bases separating them. CDR3 length: 14 amino acids. DNA of the CDR3: TGTGCCAGCAGTTTTGGAGGGATGACAGATACGCAGTATTTT. This codes for CASSFGGMTDTQYF.

With respect to this clonotype: The junction departs from the called germline gene at one end, perhaps through a read error. The chain recombines TRBV6-1 with TRBJ2-7, with TRBD1 identical over 7 bases. Germline V gene lookup returns CDR1 MNHNS and CDR2 SASEGT. This CDR3 is built from 11 residues. CDR3: CASSLGQAPIF. The CDR3 coding sequence is TGTGCCAGCAGTCTTGGACAGGCGCCCATTTTC.

This clonotype was detected ten times or more. The chain links TRBV7-3 to TRBJ1-2, with a tentative D call TRBD1 (5 bases). Germline V gives CDR1 SGHTA, CDR2 FQGTGA. The V and J ends lost 0 bases and 4 bases respectively, with 9 bases between them. This CDR3 has 14 residues. CDR3 sequence reads: CASSLTGGGYGYTF. The CDR3 DNA follows: TGTGCCAGCAGCTTAACCGGGGGAGGCTATGGCTACACCTTC. Combining the CDR3 with reference TRBV7-3 and TRBJ1-2 gives the whole variable domain GAGVSQTPSNKVTEKGKYVELRCDPISGHTALYWYRQSLGQGPEFLIYFQGTGAADDSGLPNDRFFAVRPEGSVSTLKIQRTERGDSAVYLCASSLTGGGYGYTFGSGTRLTVV.

This clonotype was observed at least ten times. The CDR3 sequence is CSHELGVGGEAFF. DNA of the CDR3: TGCAGTCACGAGCTAGGAGTGGGCGGTGAAGCTTTCTTT. The rearrangement joins TRBV20-1 to TRBJ1-1; no reliable D call. Germline lookup yields CDR1 DFQATT and CDR2 SNEGSKA (reference sequence). V shed 8 bases and J shed 7 bases, with 20 bases lying between them. This CDR3 has 13 residues.

This clonotype occurred many times. The chain joins TRBV2 to TRBJ1-5, with 9 bases identical to TRBD1. Germline CDR1 is SNHLY and CDR2 is FYNNEI. The CDR3 length is 19 residues. V lost 3 bases to trimming and J lost 3 bases; unmatched junction nucleotides: 15. The CDR3 DNA is TGTGCCAGCAGTGACCCCGTGGGTGAGGACAGGGGCTTCAATCAGCCCCAGCATTTT. Amino acids: CASSDPVGEDRGFNQPQHF.

The chain's CDR3 is CATQGASGDRAYNEQFF. In DNA form, the CDR3 reads TGTGCCACACAAGGGGCTAGCGGCGACAGGGCCTACAATGAGCAGTTCTTC. J is TRBJ2-1 and V is TRBV10-3; D is tentatively TRBD1 or TRBD2 (7 bases each). Per germline, CDR1 ENHRY and CDR2 SYGVKD. This CDR3 is 17 amino acids long. V was clipped by 10 bases and J by 2 bases, with 24 bases between them.

This clonotype was detected ten times or more. This sequence joins TRBV24-1 and TRBJ2-3, with TRBD1 as a possible D gene (6 bases). Germline-derived CDR1 and CDR2 are KGHDR and SFDVKD. The CDR3 extends over 15 amino acids. V was shortened by 4 bases and J by 1 base, with 11 bases between the two germline ends. The CDR3 protein is CATSDHRDGTDTQYF. DNA of the CDR3: TGTGCCACCAGTGACCACAGGGACGGCACAGATACGCAGTATTTT.

This clonotype occurred a few times. V usage is TRBV3-1 and J usage is TRBJ1-4; 7 nucleotides line up with TRBD1. Trimming removed 3 bases from V and 4 bases from J; junction bases left unmatched: 8. The germline V gene encodes CDR1 LGHDT and CDR2 YNNKEL (reference sequence). The CDR3 contains 16 residues. The CDR3 loop is CASSQLRDSGNEKLFF. Here the CDR3 DNA reads TGTGCCAGCAGCCAGCTAAGGGACAGCGGTAATGAAAAACTGTTTTTT. Combining the CDR3 with reference TRBV3-1 and TRBJ1-4 gives the whole variable domain DTAVSQTPKYLVTQMGNDKSIKCEQNLGHDTMYWYKQDSKKFLKIMFSYNNKELIINETVPNRFSPKSPDKAHLNLHINSLELGDSAVYFCASSQLRDSGNEKLFFGSGTQLSVL.

Ten or more counts support this clonotype. This sequence joins TRBV2 and TRBJ1-3; D gene ambiguous. This CDR3 spans 15 amino acids. Trimming cost V 4 bases and J 0 bases, with 10 bases left between them. Germline CDR1 is SNHLY and CDR2 is FYNNEI. In DNA, the CDR3 is TGTGCCAGCAGTGTCCCCTATAACTCTGGAAACACCATATATTTT. Protein sequence: CASSVPYNSGNTIYF.

This clonotype was seen many times. The chain carries TRBV12-3 or TRBV12-4 and TRBJ2-2; 8 nucleotides match TRBD1. J gave up 6 bases and V 6 bases, and 12 bases lay outside the gene matches. CDR3 length equals 16 residues. CDR3: CASRSGTGTLPGELFF. The CDR3 DNA follows: TGTGCCAGCAGATCCGGGACAGGAACATTGCCCGGGGAGCTGTTTTTT.

The gene calls are TRBV14 and TRBJ1-2, with unresolved D. Germline CDR1 reads SGHDN; CDR2 reads FVKESK. The CDR3 runs to 14 residues. V was shortened by 4 bases and J by 4 bases, with 13 bases between the two germline ends. CDR3 loop: CASSPQDFSYGYTF. DNA of the CDR3: TGTGCCAGCAGCCCCCAGGATTTTTCCTATGGCTACACCTTC.

The chain carries TRBV20-1 and TRBJ2-2; D is perhaps TRBD2 (5 bases). Trimming pared 0 bases from V and 1 base from J, leaving 12 bases between. CDR3 size: 16 residues. Germline CDR1 and CDR2: DFQATT and SNEGSKA (reference sequence). As DNA, the CDR3 is TGCAGTGCTAGAGATGCGAGGGAAAGGAACACCGGGGAGCTGTTTTTT. Its protein product is CSARDARERNTGELFF.

This clonotype has at least ten counts. This chain links TRBV30 with TRBJ2-1; D gene uncertain. V lost 3 bases and J lost 0, with 6 bases in between. Germline loops: CDR1 GTSNPN, CDR2 SVGIG (reference sequence). The CDR3 has 13 amino acids. Here the CDR3 DNA reads TGTGCCTGGAGCTGGAGCTCCTACAATGAGCAGTTCTTC. Translation gives CAWSWSSYNEQFF. Full variable domain (missing parts from reference TRBV30 and TRBJ2-1): SQTIHQWPATLVQPVGSPLSLECTVEGTSNPNLYWYRQAAGRGLQLLFYSVGIGQISSEVPQNLSASRPQDRQFILSSKKLLLSDSGFYLCAWSWSSYNEQFFGPGTRLTVL.

This sequence joins TRBV4-3 and TRBJ2-1; no clear D. The length of the CDR3 is 14 residues. V lost 0 bases, J lost 8 bases, and 11 bases lay in between. Per the germline V gene, CDR1 is LGHNA and CDR2 is YSLEER. CDR3 in amino acids: CASSQESGYDEQFF. The CDR3 DNA follows: TGCGCCAGCAGCCAAGAGTCAGGTTACGATGAGCAGTTCTTC.

This clonotype showed up many times. This sequence joins TRBV4-3 and TRBJ2-1; D unresolved. CDR1 is LGHNA and CDR2 is YSLEER in the germline V gene. The germline V and J ends were trimmed by 0 bases and 9 bases, with 15 bases remaining between them. The CDR3 has 15 amino acids. In DNA, the CDR3 is TGCGCCAGCAGCCAAGACAGAGCCGGAAAGGCTGAGCAGTTCTTC. It encodes CASSQDRAGKAEQFF.

In its sample, this clonotype was seen many times. The gene calls are TRBV19 and TRBJ2-2; 12 positions agree with TRBD2. The length of the CDR3 is 18 residues. CDR1 is LNHDA, CDR2 SQIVND, per germline (reference sequence). V trimming: 2 bases; J trimming: 3 bases; junction bases outside the gene matches: 7. The CDR3 sequence is CASSIRPTSGRDTGELFF. Here the CDR3 DNA reads TGTGCCAGTAGTATACGTCCGACTAGCGGGAGAGACACCGGGGAGCTGTTTTTT.

Note on this clonotype: A read error is likely here: a far larger clone is one base away. This chain joins TRBV6-2 or TRBV6-3 and TRBJ2-7; TRBD2 might be the D (5 bases). Germline V lookup: CDR1 MNHEY, CDR2 SVGEGT. The CDR3 is 16 residues long. This chain's CDR3 is CASSYGSVVGSRERYF. Written as DNA, the CDR3 is TGTGCCAGCAGTTACGGGTCGGTAGTTGGGTCTAGGGAGCGGTACTTC.